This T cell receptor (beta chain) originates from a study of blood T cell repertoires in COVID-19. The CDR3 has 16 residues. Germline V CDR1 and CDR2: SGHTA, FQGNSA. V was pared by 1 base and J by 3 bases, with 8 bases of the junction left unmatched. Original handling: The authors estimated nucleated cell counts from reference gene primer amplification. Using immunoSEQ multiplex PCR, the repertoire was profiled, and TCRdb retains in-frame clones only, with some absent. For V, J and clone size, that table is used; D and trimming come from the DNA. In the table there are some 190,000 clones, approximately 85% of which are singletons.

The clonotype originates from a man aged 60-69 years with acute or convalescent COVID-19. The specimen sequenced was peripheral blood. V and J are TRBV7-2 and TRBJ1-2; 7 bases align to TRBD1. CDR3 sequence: CASSLGRQGGDYGYTF. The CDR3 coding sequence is TGTGCCAGCAGCTTAGGGCGACAGGGTGGGGACTATGGCTACACCTTC.